This T cell receptor (beta chain) was retrieved from a study of cytomegalovirus exposure and HLA in healthy donors. In regard to this clone: Its antigen is not known.

Germline values: CDR1 KGHSH, CDR2 LQKENI. Trimming removed 3 bases from V and 5 bases from J, with 13 bases in between. The CDR3 runs 14 residues. PCR employed 60 Vbeta and 13 Jbeta primers. Only in-frame clones appear in the TCRdb table, and some are missing; sequencing was by immunoSEQ multiplex PCR. The sample contains about 140,000 clones, more than 75% of which appear only once. Findings and limits, study-wide: There were 150 to 200 TCR beta chains listed as cytomegalovirus-associated.

The chain combines TRBV18 with TRBJ1-2; TRBD1 might be the D (6 bases). The receptor's source is a man aged 25-40 years in good health and CMV-seronegative. The sequenced sample was PBMCs. The CDR3 nucleotides are TGTGCCAGCTCACCCGAGGGTACAGGGTATGGCTACACCTTC. Protein sequence: CASSPEGTGYGYTF.